The 21 T cell receptor beta chains reported below all come from one sample, sequenced in a study of PD-L1 blockade in urothelial cancer. The method was immunoSEQ multiplex PCR; TCRdb's version includes in-frame clones alone and lacks a portion of them. The sample carries tens of thousands of clones, around 80% recorded once. The source was PBMCs, collected around atezolizumab (anti-PD-L1) treatment. Receptors originate from a man in his sixties or seventies with urothelial cancer.

This clone occurred once. This chain connects TRBV5-4 to TRBJ2-5, with 8 nucleotides matching TRBD1. Germline lookup yields CDR1 SGHNT and CDR2 YYREEE (reference sequence). This CDR3 is 14 amino acids long. V was clipped by 7 bases and J by 2 bases; unmatched bases: 7. CDR3 bases: TGTGCCAGCGCCTCCAGGACAGGGCAAGAGACCCAGTACTTC. Translation: CASASRTGQETQYF.

V and J are TRBV4-3 and TRBJ2-4; a weak D match, TRBD2 (5 bases). The V gene's germline CDR1 is LGHNA and CDR2 YSLEER. V lost 1 base and J lost 0, with 13 bases in between. The CDR3 sequence is 17 residues long. This CDR3 is CASSQGTLGLAKNIQYF. The CDR3 DNA reads as TGCGCCAGCAGCCAAGGGACTCTGGGATTAGCCAAAAACATTCAGTACTTC.

The gene calls are TRBV4-2 and TRBJ1-4, with TRBD1 matching 11 bases. Germline CDR1 reads LGHNA; CDR2 reads YNFKEQ. V dropped 4 bases and J dropped 8; count of bases not matched to a gene: 9. CDR3 length: 16 amino acids. Here the CDR3 DNA reads TGTGCCAGCAGCCCGCCTTGGGGACAGGGGGACGAAAAACTGTTTTTT. Translating it yields CASSPPWGQGDEKLFF.

This chain connects TRBV7-2 to TRBJ1-1; D is ambiguous. V was trimmed by 6 bases and J by 7 bases, leaving 12 bases between them. CDR3 size: 12 residues. CDR1 is SGHTA, CDR2 FQGNSA, per germline. The CDR3 DNA reads as TGTGCCAGCAGTACTCAATGGAGTGAAGCTTTCTTT. Protein sequence: CASSTQWSEAFF. The whole variable domain, remainder taken from reference TRBV7-2 and TRBJ1-1, is GAGVSQSPSNKVTEKGKDVELRCDPISGHTALYWYRQSLGQGLEFLIYFQGNSAPDKSGLPSDRFSAERTGGSVSTLTIQRTQQEDSAVYLCASSTQWSEAFFGQGTRLTVV.

This clone was counted a single time. J is TRBJ2-1 and V is TRBV7-9; TRBD1 is a possible D gene (6 bases). Germline V gene sequence: CDR1 SEHNR, CDR2 FQNEAQ (reference sequence). Trimming took off 3 bases at V and 6 bases at J, with 12 bases between the two ends. The CDR3 extends over 14 amino acids. CDR3 nucleotide sequence: TGTGCCAGCAGCTTGATGACAGGTTCCAATGAGCAGTTCTTC. This sequence encodes CASSLMTGSNEQFF. Full variable domain (outside the CDR3, taken from reference TRBV7-9 and TRBJ2-1): DTGVSQNPRHKITKRGQNVTFRCDPISEHNRLYWYRQTLGQGPEFLTYFQNEAQLEKSRLLSDRFSAERPKGSFSTLEIQRTEQGDSAMYLCASSLMTGSNEQFFGPGTRLTVL.

The V gene is TRBV5-5, the J gene TRBJ2-5, with D maybe TRBD2 (5 bases). Germline V lookup: CDR1 SGHKS, CDR2 YYEKEE (reference sequence). Trimming shortened V by 1 base and J by 1 base, and 14 bases separated the two germline ends. CDR3 length: 16 amino acids. The CDR3: CASSLSPVRAQETQYF. CDR3 sequence (DNA): TGTGCCAGCAGCTTGTCCCCTGTGAGGGCCCAAGAGACCCAGTACTTC.

This rearrangement joins TRBV9 to TRBJ2-1; perhaps TRBD2 as D (7 bases). CDR1 is SGDLS and CDR2 is YYNGEE in the germline V gene. Trimming removed 3 bases from V and 6 bases from J, with 22 bases in between. There are 17 residues in the CDR3. Here the CDR3 DNA reads TGTGCCAGCAGCGCCGAGGGGGGAGGGATCGTGGGCAATGAGCAGTTCTTC. Translated, it gives CASSAEGGGIVGNEQFF.

The V gene is TRBV15, the J gene TRBJ1-6; 7 positions match TRBD1. J was trimmed by 5 bases and V by 4 bases; bases with no gene match: 2. This CDR3 comprises 14 residues. Per the germline V gene, CDR1 is LNHNV and CDR2 is YYDKDF (reference sequence). CDR3 amino acids: CATSTGTDNSPLHF. CDR3 sequence (DNA): TGTGCCACCAGCACCGGGACAGATAATTCACCCCTCCACTTT.

The rearrangement uses TRBV14 and TRBJ2-1; 10 bases align to TRBD2. Germline values: CDR1 SGHDN, CDR2 FVKESK. The CDR3 extends over 20 amino acids. The J segment lost 0 bases and the V segment lost 3 bases, leaving 14 bases of the junction unmatched. This CDR3 reads CASSQPLEASGGDSYNEQFF. The CDR3 coding sequence is TGTGCCAGCAGCCAGCCCCTTGAGGCTAGCGGGGGCGACTCCTACAATGAGCAGTTCTTC.

CDR3 residues: CASSLVGSEAFF. The CDR3 DNA follows: TGTGCCAGCAGCTTAGTGGGGAGCGAAGCTTTCTTT. This chain uses TRBV7-2 with TRBJ1-1; no reliable D call. The germline CDR1 and CDR2 sequences are SGHTA and FQGNSA. V dropped 1 base and J dropped 8 bases, with 8 bases sitting between them. The CDR3 runs 12 residues.

The sample holds a few counts of this clone. V gene TRBV10-3 combines with J gene TRBJ1-2, with D unresolved. The CDR3 covers 17 residues. The V gene lost 5 bases and the J gene lost 0 bases, with 19 bases spanning the gap. Germline assignment: CDR1 ENHRY and CDR2 SYGVKD. Written as DNA, the CDR3 is TGTGCCATCAGTCCCCTCGACCCACCTCTAGCTAACTATGGCTACACCTTC. The encoded protein is CAISPLDPPLANYGYTF.

The J gene is TRBJ1-1, the V gene TRBV19; 7 bases map to TRBD1. This CDR3 spans 14 amino acids. Germline V gene sequence: CDR1 LNHDA, CDR2 SQIVND (reference sequence). With 5 bases clipped from V and 3 bases from J, the junction kept 6 bases outside the gene matches. The CDR3 reads CASSPNRGYTEAFF. Here the CDR3 DNA reads TGTGCCAGTAGTCCCAACAGGGGCTACACTGAAGCTTTCTTT.

Only a few counts were recorded for this clone. This chain connects TRBV7-3 to TRBJ2-5, with 7 bases matching TRBD1. The CDR3 runs 13 residues. The germline gives CDR1 SGHTA, CDR2 FQGTGA. Trimming removed 5 bases from V and 2 bases from J; junction bases left unmatched: 2. The CDR3 region is CASSRDRQETQYF. For the CDR3, the DNA is TGTGCCAGCAGCAGGGACAGACAAGAGACCCAGTACTTC.

The V call is TRBV18, the J call TRBJ2-7; TRBD2 matches at 13 bases. Germline CDR1 and CDR2: KGHSH and LQKENI. The CDR3 is 15 residues long. The V and J ends lost 1 base and 8 bases, in that order; junction bases with no gene match: 5. The CDR3 DNA reads as TGTGCCAGCTCACCACTTGGGACTAGCGGGAACCAGCAGTACTTC. This encodes CASSPLGTSGNQQYF.

In this sample, this clone turned up a few times. The chain couples TRBV21-1 to TRBJ1-3; the DNA was not compared with TRBD1, the D call given in the table. TRBV21-1 is classified as a pseudogene. CDR3 length: 18 amino acids. The CDR3 DNA reads as TGTGCCAGCCCCCCTTCACAGGGTCTGTCCCCCTCTGGAAACACCATATATTTT. This codes for CASPPSQGLSPSGNTIYF.

The chain carries TRBV5-1 and TRBJ2-1; the match to TRBD2 covers 12 bases. The V segment lost 4 bases and the J segment 2 bases; nucleotides outside the gene matches: 1. Per germline, CDR1 SGHRS and CDR2 YFSETQ. This CDR3 has 15 amino acids. The CDR3 region has the DNA TGCGCCAGCAGCCCTAGCGGGAGGGCCTACAATGAGCAGTTCTTC. Protein: CASSPSGRAYNEQFF.

This clone occurred a few times. V and J are TRBV7-9 and TRBJ2-5; 7 bases agree with TRBD1. Germline V gene lookup returns CDR1 SEHNR and CDR2 FQNEAQ (reference sequence). Unmatched junction bases numbered 3, after V lost 0 bases and J lost 5 bases. The CDR3 covers 14 residues. The DNA of the CDR3 is TGTGCCAGCAGCTTAGCGACAGGGTCGGAGACCCAGTACTTC. This gives the protein CASSLATGSETQYF.

This clone turned up a few times. V gene TRBV18 combines with J gene TRBJ1-1; TRBD1 might be the D (5 bases). Germline lookup yields CDR1 KGHSH and CDR2 LQKENI. V lost 4 bases to trimming and J lost 4 bases, with 13 bases between them. The CDR3 sequence is 14 residues long. The CDR3 here is CASSRGGVSTEAFF. As DNA, the CDR3 is TGTGCCAGCTCACGTGGGGGGGTGAGCACTGAAGCTTTCTTT.

This chain links TRBV5-1 with TRBJ2-4; possible D gene TRBD1, 5 bases. V was cut by 5 bases and J by 13 bases, with 16 bases left in between. This CDR3 spans 12 amino acids. Germline lookup yields CDR1 SGHRS and CDR2 YFSETQ. Here the CDR3 DNA reads TGCGCCAGCAGTTCCCAAGGGGTCGCACAGTACTTC. Its translation: CASSSQGVAQYF.

The DNA for the CDR3 is TGTGCCAGCTCACCAACGGCGGCATCATCCTACGAGCAGTACTTC. Residues: CASSPTAASSYEQYF. V is TRBV18 and J is TRBJ2-7; D call uncertain. From germline, CDR1 is KGHSH and CDR2 LQKENI. V dropped 2 bases and J dropped 1 base, with 12 bases sitting between them. The CDR3 extends over 15 amino acids.

This chain uses TRBV7-9 with TRBJ1-4, with D hard to call. The V gene's germline CDR1 is SEHNR and CDR2 FQNEAQ (reference sequence). Trimming stripped 2 bases from V and 4 bases from J, with 11 bases between. CDR3 length: 15 amino acids. The CDR3 DNA sequence: TGTGCCAGCAGCTTAAGTCAGAACCTTAATGAAAAACTGTTTTTT. It translates to CASSLSQNLNEKLFF.